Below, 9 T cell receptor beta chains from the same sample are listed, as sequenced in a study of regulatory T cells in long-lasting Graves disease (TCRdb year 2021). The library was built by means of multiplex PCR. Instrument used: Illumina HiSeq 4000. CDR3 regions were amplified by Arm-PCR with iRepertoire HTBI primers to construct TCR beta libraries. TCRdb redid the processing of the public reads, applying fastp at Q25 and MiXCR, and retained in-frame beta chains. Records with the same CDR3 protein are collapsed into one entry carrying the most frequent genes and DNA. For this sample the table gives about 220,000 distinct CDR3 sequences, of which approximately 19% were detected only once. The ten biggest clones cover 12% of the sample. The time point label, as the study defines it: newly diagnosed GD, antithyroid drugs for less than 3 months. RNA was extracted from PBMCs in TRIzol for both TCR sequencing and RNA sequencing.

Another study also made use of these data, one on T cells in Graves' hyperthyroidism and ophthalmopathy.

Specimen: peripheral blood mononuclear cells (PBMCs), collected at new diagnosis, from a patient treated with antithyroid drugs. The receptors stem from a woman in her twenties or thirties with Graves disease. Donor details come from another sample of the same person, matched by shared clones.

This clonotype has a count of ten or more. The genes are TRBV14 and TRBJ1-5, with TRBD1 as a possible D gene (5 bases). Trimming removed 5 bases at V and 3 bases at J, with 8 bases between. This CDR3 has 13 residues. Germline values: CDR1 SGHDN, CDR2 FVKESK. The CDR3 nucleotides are TGTGCCAGCAGCGCGGGACTCAATCAGCCCCAGCATTTT. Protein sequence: CASSAGLNQPQHF. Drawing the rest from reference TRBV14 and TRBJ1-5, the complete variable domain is EAGVTQFPSHSVIEKGQTVTLRCDPISGHDNLYWYRRVMGKEIKFLLHFVKESKQDESGMPNNRFLAERTGGTYSTLKVQPAELEDSGVYFCASSAGLNQPQHFGDGTRLSIL.

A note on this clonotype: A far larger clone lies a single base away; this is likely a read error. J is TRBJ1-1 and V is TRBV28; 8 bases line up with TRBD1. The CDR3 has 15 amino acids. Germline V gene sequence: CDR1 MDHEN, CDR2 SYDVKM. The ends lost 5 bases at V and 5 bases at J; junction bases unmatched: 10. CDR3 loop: CASSERTGLWTEAFF. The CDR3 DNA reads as TGTGCCAGCAGTGAGAGGACAGGGTTGTGGACTGAAGCTTTCTTT.

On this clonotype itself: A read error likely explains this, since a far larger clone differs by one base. The CDR3 region has the DNA TGTGCCAGCAGCTTCACCCAAGAGACCCAGTACTTC. Its translation: CASSFTQETQYF. The chain is built from TRBV7-9 and TRBJ2-5; D gene unclear. The CDR3 runs to 12 residues. V lost 3 bases and J 1 base, leaving 3 bases between the germline ends. Germline V CDR1 and CDR2: SEHNR, FQNEAQ (reference sequence).

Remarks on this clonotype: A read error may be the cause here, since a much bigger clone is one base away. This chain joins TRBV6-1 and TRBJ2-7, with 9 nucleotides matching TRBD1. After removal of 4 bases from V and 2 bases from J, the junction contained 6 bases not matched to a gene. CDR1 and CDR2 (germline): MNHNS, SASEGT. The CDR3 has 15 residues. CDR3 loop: CASSVGQGSPYEQYF. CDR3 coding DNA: TGTGCCAGCAGTGTGGGACAGGGCAGCCCCTACGAGCAGTACTTC.

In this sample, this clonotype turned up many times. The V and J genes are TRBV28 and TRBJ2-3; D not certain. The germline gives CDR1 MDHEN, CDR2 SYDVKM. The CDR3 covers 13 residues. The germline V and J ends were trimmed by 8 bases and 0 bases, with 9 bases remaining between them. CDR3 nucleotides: TGTGCCAGCGCTAAGGCTAGCACAGATACGCAGTATTTT. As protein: CASAKASTDTQYF.

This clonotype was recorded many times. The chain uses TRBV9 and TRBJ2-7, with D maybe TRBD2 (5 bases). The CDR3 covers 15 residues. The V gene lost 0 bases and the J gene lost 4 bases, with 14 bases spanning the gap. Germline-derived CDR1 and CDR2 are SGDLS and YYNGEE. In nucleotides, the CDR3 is TGTGCCAGCAGCGTAGCCGGGGATGAGGTTTACGAGCAGTACTTC. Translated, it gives CASSVAGDEVYEQYF.

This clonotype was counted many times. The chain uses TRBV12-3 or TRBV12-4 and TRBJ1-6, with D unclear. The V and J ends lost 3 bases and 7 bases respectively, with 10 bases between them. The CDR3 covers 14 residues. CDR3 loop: CASSLTPRNSPLHF. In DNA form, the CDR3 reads TGTGCCAGCAGTTTGACCCCCCGGAATTCACCCCTCCACTTT.

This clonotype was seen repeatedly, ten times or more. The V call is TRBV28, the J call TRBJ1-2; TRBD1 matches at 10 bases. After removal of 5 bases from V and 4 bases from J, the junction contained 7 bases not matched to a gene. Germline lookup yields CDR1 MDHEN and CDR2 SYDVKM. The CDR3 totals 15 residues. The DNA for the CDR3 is TGTGCCAGCAGTGAGACAGGGGGCATTATCTATGGCTACACCTTC. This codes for CASSETGGIIYGYTF.

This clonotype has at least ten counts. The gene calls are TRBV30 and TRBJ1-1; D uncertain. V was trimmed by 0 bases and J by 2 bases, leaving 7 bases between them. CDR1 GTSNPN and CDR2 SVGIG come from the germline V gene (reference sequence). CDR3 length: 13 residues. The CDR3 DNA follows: TGTGCCTGGAGTGTACGTTATAACACTGAAGCTTTCTTT. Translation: CAWSVRYNTEAFF.